The next 8 T cell receptor beta chains were all read from a single sample in a study of OX40 agonist ivuxolimab in advanced cancers. Libraries were made using the immunoSEQ multiplex PCR assay. The source is immuneACCESS, and TCRdb retained only in-frame sequences with V and J called. Part of the clones is not carried over; for the studies checked, unresolved V genes explain less than half of this, and the remainder is unexplained. For this sample there are around 94,000 clones; around 90% appear just once. Together, the top ten hold under 0.95% of the sample. The sequences come from CD4+ or CD8+ T cells sorted from blood, collected in a trial of the OX40 agonist ivuxolimab. These receptors all stem from an adult with an advanced solid tumor such as melanoma, head and neck, liver or kidney cancer.

The chain links TRBV6-6 to TRBJ2-7, with 7 bases aligning to TRBD1. With 7 bases clipped from V and 0 bases from J, the junction kept 6 bases outside the gene matches. CDR1 and CDR2 from the germline V gene are MNHNY and SVGAGI (reference sequence). The CDR3 has 14 residues. The CDR3 bases are TGTGCCAGCATACAGGACAGGTCCTCCTACGAGCAGTACTTC. This codes for CASIQDRSSYEQYF.

This rearrangement joins TRBV6-4 to TRBJ2-3; D unclear. The CDR3 contains 14 residues. CDR1 MRHNA and CDR2 SNTAGT come from the germline V gene. V lost 6 bases, J lost 3 bases, and 13 bases lay in between. CDR3 nucleotides: TGTGCCAGCAGCCCTATGTGGTCGACAGATACGCAGTATTTT. Amino acid sequence: CASSPMWSTDTQYF.

The chain combines TRBV28 with TRBJ1-2; D not certain. The V end was cut by 3 bases, the J end by 4 bases, with 6 bases between. The length of the CDR3 is 12 residues. CDR1 is MDHEN, CDR2 SYDVKM, per germline. The CDR3 is CASSLGGYGYTF. CDR3 coding DNA: TGTGCCAGCAGTTTGGGAGGCTATGGCTACACCTTC.

The V call is TRBV4-3, the J call TRBJ1-5; D is perhaps TRBD1 (5 bases). Germline assignment: CDR1 LGHNA and CDR2 YSLEER. The V end lost 1 base, the J end lost 0 bases, and 19 bases lay between the germline ends. This CDR3 has 19 residues. CDR3 sequence: CASSQVEANRDYSNQPQHF. The DNA for the CDR3 is TGCGCCAGCAGCCAAGTGGAGGCGAATCGGGACTATAGCAATCAGCCCCAGCATTTT.

The CDR3 loop is CSVERANGSYEQYF. The CDR3 DNA reads as TGCAGCGTTGAAAGGGCAAATGGCTCCTACGAGCAGTACTTC. The chain has TRBV29-1 and TRBJ2-7; D ambiguous. The germline V gene has CDR1 SQVTM and CDR2 ANQGSEA. The CDR3 contains 14 residues. Between the trimmed V and J ends, which lost 2 bases and 0 bases, there was a span of 11 bases.

V and J are TRBV4-2 and TRBJ2-1; TRBD2 agrees at 7 bases. The CDR3 has 16 residues. CDR1 is LGHNA and CDR2 is YNFKEQ in the germline V gene. After removal of 1 base from V and 4 bases from J, the junction contained 7 bases not matched to a gene. Written as DNA, the CDR3 is TGTGCCAGCAGCCAAGCCCCGCCAGCGGGGTACAATGAGCAGTTCTTC. Amino acids: CASSQAPPAGYNEQFF.

At least ten counts were recorded for this clone. The chain links TRBV7-2 to TRBJ1-1; TRBD1 might be the D (5 bases). CDR3 length: 13 amino acids. Trimming removed 1 base from V and 8 bases from J, with 11 bases in between. Germline CDR1 and CDR2: SGHTA and FQGNSA. The CDR3 region has the DNA TGTGCCAGCAGCTTAGTTCCAGGGACCGAAGCTTTCTTT. Translated, it gives CASSLVPGTEAFF.

This chain uses TRBV7-8 with TRBJ1-1; the D gene is possibly TRBD1 (5 bases). Trimming removed 6 bases at V and 4 bases at J, with 12 bases between. This CDR3 contains 13 residues. Looked up from germline, CDR1 is SGHVS and CDR2 is FQNEAQ. CDR3 nucleotides: TGTGCCAGCAGTCGAACAGGCGGCACTGAAGCTTTCTTT. Its protein is CASSRTGGTEAFF.